The 21 T cell receptor beta chains below come from one sample, sequenced in a study of response to subunit inactivated influenza vaccine. MiXCR, applied by TCRdb to the RT-PCR reads, yields one record per CDR3 protein. This sample has around 520,000 distinct CDR3 sequences, with approximately 24% found just once. Sequencing used CD4+ T cells sorted from PBMCs, obtained 5 days after vaccination. The receptors derive from a man over 45 who received an inactivated influenza vaccine.

This sequence joins TRBV27 and TRBJ2-7, with TRBD2 identical over 13 bases. This CDR3 region has 14 residues. Looked up from germline, CDR1 is MNHEY and CDR2 is SMNVEV (reference sequence). After removal of 6 bases from V and 6 bases from J, the junction contained 5 bases not matched to a gene. The CDR3 bases are TGTGCCAGCAGCATAAGGACTAGCGGGGGCGAGCAGTACTTC. It is translated as CASSIRTSGGEQYF.

This rearrangement joins TRBV12-3 or TRBV12-4 to TRBJ2-5, with D perhaps TRBD2 (5 bases). The CDR3 length is 15 residues. Trimming removed 7 bases at V and 0 bases at J, with 15 bases between. This CDR3 reads CASTGILGNQETQYF. CDR3 bases: TGTGCCAGCACGGGGATTTTGGGAAACCAAGAGACCCAGTACTTC.

V is TRBV7-9 and J is TRBJ1-1; TRBD1 is a possible D gene (6 bases). The CDR3 length is 13 residues. Germline-derived CDR1 and CDR2 are SEHNR and FQNEAQ (reference sequence). Trimming shortened V by 7 bases and J by 4 bases, and 13 bases separated the two germline ends. The CDR3 spells CASTGQSSTEAFF. The CDR3 nucleotides read TGTGCCAGCACCGGACAGAGTAGCACTGAAGCTTTCTTT.

In its sample, this clonotype was seen a few times. The V call is TRBV6-2 or TRBV6-3, the J call TRBJ1-1, with D hard to call. Trimming took 6 bases from V and 7 from J, leaving 12 bases between them. The CDR3 totals 12 residues. Germline CDR1 and CDR2: MNHEY and SVGEGT. Here the CDR3 DNA reads TGTGCCAGCAGAATCGACAAGTTTGAAGCTTTCTTT. As protein: CASRIDKFEAFF.

The chain is built from TRBV20-1 and TRBJ1-1; no clear D. The germline V gene encodes CDR1 DFQATT and CDR2 SNEGSKA (reference sequence). CDR3 size: 14 residues. V was clipped by 0 bases and J by 1 base, with 9 bases between them. The CDR3 DNA reads as TGCAGTGCTAGAGATAGGCTGGGGAACACTGAAGCTTTCTTT. It codes for CSARDRLGNTEAFF.

This chain links TRBV3-1 with TRBJ2-7; 8 nucleotides line up with TRBD1. CDR3 size: 15 residues. Germline V gene data show CDR1 as LGHDT and CDR2 as YNNKEL (reference sequence). V lost 3 bases to trimming and J lost 6 bases; unmatched junction nucleotides: 10. The DNA for the CDR3 is TGTGCCAGCAGCCAGCGGACAGGGATGTTGGGCGAGCAGTACTTC. Translated: CASSQRTGMLGEQYF.

This clonotype was picked up a small number of times. The rearrangement uses TRBV6-5 and TRBJ1-3; D is unresolved. V gave up 4 bases and J gave up 8 bases, with 12 bases separating them. This CDR3 comprises 13 residues. The germline gives CDR1 MNHEY, CDR2 SVGAGI. The CDR3: CASSSDPQDTIYF. The CDR3 nucleotides are TGTGCCAGCAGTTCTGACCCCCAAGACACCATATATTTT.

This clonotype was seen more than once but under ten times. This chain uses TRBV28 with TRBJ2-1; the D gene is possibly TRBD2 (7 bases). This CDR3 is 16 amino acids long. Trimming removed 7 bases at V and 4 bases at J, with 20 bases between. The germline CDR1 and CDR2 sequences are MDHEN and SYDVKM. As DNA, the CDR3 is TGTGCCAGCATAAGAGGGAGGGGGGGATTTTACAATGAGCAGTTCTTC. It encodes CASIRGRGGFYNEQFF. Together with reference TRBV28 and TRBJ2-1, the CDR3 gives the full variable domain: DVKVTQSSRYLVKRTGEKVFLECVQDMDHENMFWYRQDPGLGLRLIYFSYDVKMKEKGDIPEGYSVSREKKERFSLILESASTNQTSMYLCASIRGRGGFYNEQFFGPGTRLTVL.

The table lists this clonotype with a few counts. The chain uses TRBV12-3 or TRBV12-4 and TRBJ1-1, with D perhaps TRBD1 (5 bases). The CDR3 runs to 12 residues. Trimming shortened V by 6 bases and J by 3 bases, and 8 bases separated the two germline ends. DNA of the CDR3: TGTGCCAGCAGCATAGGGGACACTGAAGCTTTCTTT. Translating gives CASSIGDTEAFF.

This clonotype was picked up a small number of times. This CDR3 is CASTPGLINSYEQYF. The CDR3 coding sequence is TGCGCCAGCACCCCGGGACTCATTAACTCCTACGAGCAGTACTTC. J is TRBJ2-7 and V is TRBV5-1; a weak D match, TRBD2 (6 bases). Germline-derived CDR1 and CDR2 are SGHRS and YFSETQ. The CDR3 has 15 amino acids. Trimming cost V 6 bases and J 0 bases, with 16 bases left between them.

The chain links TRBV6-5 to TRBJ2-7, with TRBD2 matching 8 bases. V lost 0 bases to trimming and J lost 4 bases; unmatched junction nucleotides: 8. This CDR3 contains 16 residues. Germline V CDR1 and CDR2: MNHEY, SVGAGI. The CDR3 loop reads CASSYSIMGGRYEQYF. CDR3 DNA sequence: TGTGCCAGCAGTTACTCGATTATGGGCGGGAGGTACGAGCAGTACTTC.

The V call is TRBV29-1, the J call TRBJ2-7, with TRBD1 identical over 7 bases. CDR3 length: 15 residues. J gave up 2 bases and V 5 bases, and 12 bases lay outside the gene matches. CDR1 is SQVTM and CDR2 is ANQGSEA in the germline V gene. For the CDR3, the DNA is TGCAGCGTTCAAAAGGGGGCAGGGAGCCCCTACGAGCAGTACTTC. Amino acids: CSVQKGAGSPYEQYF.

The chain links TRBV9 to TRBJ2-1; 10 positions match TRBD2. The CDR3 is made up of 17 amino acids. V gave up 3 bases and J gave up 5 bases; unmatched junction bases: 11. Germline V lookup: CDR1 SGDLS, CDR2 YYNGEE. CDR3 DNA: TGTGCCAGCAGCGAGGGGCCGAGCGGGAGGGCGGACAATGAGCAGTTCTTC. Translating gives CASSEGPSGRADNEQFF. Filled out from reference TRBV9 and TRBJ2-1, the complete variable domain reads DSGVTQTPKHLITATGQRVTLRCSPRSGDLSVYWYQQSLDQGLQFLIQYYNGEERAKGNILERFSAQQFPDLHSELNLSSLELGDSALYFCASSEGPSGRADNEQFFGPGTRLTVL.

The chain employs TRBV4-3 and TRBJ2-5; tentatively, D is TRBD2 (5 bases). CDR3 length: 13 residues. Germline CDR1 is LGHNA and CDR2 is YSLEER. Trimming took 3 bases from V and 3 from J, leaving 8 bases between them. Written as DNA, the CDR3 is TGCGCCAGCAGCCACGGGAAAAAAGAGACCCAGTACTTC. Translating gives CASSHGKKETQYF.

This clonotype was observed at least ten times. The chain recombines TRBV12-3 or TRBV12-4 with TRBJ2-7; TRBD1 matches 7 bases. V lost 5 bases, J lost 7 bases, and 11 bases stayed unmatched. The CDR3 is made up of 14 amino acids. Here the CDR3 DNA reads TGTGCCAGCAGTCTGACAGGGAATTTTTATGAGCAGTACTTC. As protein: CASSLTGNFYEQYF.

This clonotype was seen a few times. This chain uses TRBV5-1 with TRBJ2-4, with 9 bases lining up with TRBD1. Germline V lookup: CDR1 SGHRS, CDR2 YFSETQ. CDR3 length: 14 residues. V dropped 4 bases and J dropped 8; count of bases not matched to a gene: 7. The CDR3 is CASSHGTGTYIQYF. CDR3 nucleotide sequence: TGCGCCAGCAGCCACGGGACAGGGACGTACATTCAGTACTTC.

The rearrangement joins TRBV12-3 or TRBV12-4 to TRBJ2-7; TRBD2 is a possible D gene (5 bases). Deletions cut 3 bases from V and 2 bases from J, with 11 bases between. The CDR3 contains 14 residues. This chain's CDR3 is CASSFGRRAYEQYF. As DNA, the CDR3 is TGTGCCAGCAGTTTTGGCAGGCGGGCCTACGAGCAGTACTTC.

This clonotype was detected a few times. The genes are TRBV25-1 and TRBJ2-7, with D possibly being TRBD1 or TRBD2 (5 bases each). Per germline, CDR1 MGHDK and CDR2 SYGVNS. This CDR3 region has 15 residues. Trimming removed 3 bases at V and 0 bases at J, with 12 bases between. The CDR3 nucleotides read TGTGCCAGCAGTGACCCGGGACCGAGCTCCTACGAGCAGTACTTC. It codes for CASSDPGPSSYEQYF.

This chain uses TRBV20-1 with TRBJ2-2; D is possibly TRBD1 (6 bases). Trimming pared 0 bases from V and 1 base from J, leaving 12 bases between. CDR1 is DFQATT, CDR2 SNEGSKA, per germline (reference sequence). The CDR3 loop spans 16 amino acids. This CDR3 reads CSARDWAGVNTGELFF. CDR3 nucleotides: TGCAGTGCTAGAGATTGGGCAGGGGTGAACACCGGGGAGCTGTTTTTT.

The V gene is TRBV10-3, the J gene TRBJ2-2, with D unclear. Germline V lookup: CDR1 ENHRY, CDR2 SYGVKD. Trimming removed 6 bases at V and 6 bases at J, with 8 bases between. This CDR3 is 12 amino acids long. CDR3 in DNA: TGTGCCATCAGACCAGCAGCCGGGGAGCTGTTTTTT. Encoded protein: CAIRPAAGELFF.

This chain connects TRBV5-1 to TRBJ2-4; D ambiguous. CDR1 and CDR2 from the germline V gene are SGHRS and YFSETQ. V lost 0 bases, J lost 5 bases, and 9 bases lay in between. This CDR3 contains 14 residues. CDR3: CASSLANRENIQYF. The CDR3 DNA reads TGCGCCAGCAGCTTGGCGAACAGAGAAAACATTCAGTACTTC.